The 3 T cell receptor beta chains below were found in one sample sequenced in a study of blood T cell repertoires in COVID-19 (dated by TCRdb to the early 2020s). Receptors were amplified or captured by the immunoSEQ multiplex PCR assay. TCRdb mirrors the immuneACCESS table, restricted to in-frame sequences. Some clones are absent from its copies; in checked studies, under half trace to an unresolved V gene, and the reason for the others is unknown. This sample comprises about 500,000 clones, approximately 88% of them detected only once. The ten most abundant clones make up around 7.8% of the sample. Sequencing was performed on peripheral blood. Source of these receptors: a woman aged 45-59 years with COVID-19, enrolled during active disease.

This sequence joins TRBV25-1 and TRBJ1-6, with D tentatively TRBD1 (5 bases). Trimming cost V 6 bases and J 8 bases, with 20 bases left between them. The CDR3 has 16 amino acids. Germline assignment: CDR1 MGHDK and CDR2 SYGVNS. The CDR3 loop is CASSPTWGGSYSPLHF. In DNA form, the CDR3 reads TGTGCCAGCAGCCCCACCTGGGGGGGATCGTATTCACCCCTCCACTTT.

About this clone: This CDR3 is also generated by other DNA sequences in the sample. CDR3 coding DNA: TGTGCCAGCAGTCGTCAGGGTAACACTGAAGCTTTCTTT. Its protein is CASSRQGNTEAFF. The V call is TRBV7-2, the J call TRBJ1-1; D possibly corresponds to TRBD1 (5 bases). Trimming removed 6 bases from V and 2 bases from J, with 10 bases in between. The CDR3 consists of 13 residues. Germline lookup yields CDR1 SGHTA and CDR2 FQGNSA.

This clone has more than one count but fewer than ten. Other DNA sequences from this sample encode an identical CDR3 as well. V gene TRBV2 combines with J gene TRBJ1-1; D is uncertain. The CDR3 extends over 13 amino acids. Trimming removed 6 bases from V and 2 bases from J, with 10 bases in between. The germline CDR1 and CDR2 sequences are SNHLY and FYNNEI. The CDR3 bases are TGTGCCAGCAGCGAGGGCCTCAACACTGAAGCTTTCTTT. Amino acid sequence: CASSEGLNTEAFF.